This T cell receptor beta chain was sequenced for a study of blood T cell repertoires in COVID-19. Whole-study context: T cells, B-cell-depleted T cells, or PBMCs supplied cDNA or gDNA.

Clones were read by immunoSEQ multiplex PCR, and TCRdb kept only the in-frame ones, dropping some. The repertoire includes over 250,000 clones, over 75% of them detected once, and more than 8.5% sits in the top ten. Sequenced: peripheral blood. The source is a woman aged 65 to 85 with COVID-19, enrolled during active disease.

As DNA, the CDR3 is TGTGCCATCACCGGACAGGGAGAGGCCTATGGCTACACCTTC. It encodes CAITGQGEAYGYTF. The rearrangement uses TRBV10-3 and TRBJ1-2, with 8 bases aligning to TRBD1. V lost 7 bases, J lost 4 bases, and 8 bases stayed unmatched. This CDR3 spans 14 amino acids. Germline V CDR1 and CDR2: ENHRY, SYGVKD.